This is a list of T cell receptor beta chains from one sample in a study of regulatory T cells in long-lasting Graves disease. TCRdb re-called the multiplex PCR reads with MiXCR, one entry per CDR3 protein. This table has roughly 560,000 distinct CDR3 sequences, more than 10% appearing once. This sample also appeared in a second study, on T cells in Graves' hyperthyroidism and ophthalmopathy.

The sample in question was peripheral blood mononuclear cells (PBMCs), obtained at new diagnosis, from a patient treated with antithyroid drugs. The receptors shown here come from a woman younger than 45 with Graves disease. The CDR3 runs from the conserved cysteine through the conserved F or W. The D gene is left open where the match is weak. Rows may omit the clone size; those that give it use once, few, many or a size class.

clone_size: many; j_call: TRBJ1-5; d_call: -; v_call: TRBV6-2/TRBV6-3; cdr3_nt: TGTGCCAGCAGTTACTCGAGGCTCCTCCCGGGGGACGGCAATCAGCCCCAGCATTTT; cdr3_aa: CASSYSRLLPGDGNQPQHF
clone_size: many; j_call: TRBJ1-1; d_call: TRBD1; v_call: TRBV5-1; cdr3_nt: TGCGCCAGCACCGGACAGGGCCCATACACTGAAGCTTTCTTT; cdr3_aa: CASTGQGPYTEAFF
clone_size: -; j_call: TRBJ2-1; d_call: TRBD1; v_call: TRBV15; cdr3_nt: TGTGCCACCAGCAGAGGGAGGGCCGGGACAGGGCTTTACAATGAGCAGTTCTTC; cdr3_aa: CATSRGRAGTGLYNEQFF
clone_size: -; j_call: TRBJ1-1; d_call: TRBD1; v_call: TRBV2; cdr3_nt: TGTGCCAGCAGTGGGGGCAGGGGGGTGGACACTGAAGCTTTCTTT; cdr3_aa: CASSGGRGVDTEAFF
clone_size: many; j_call: TRBJ2-7; d_call: TRBD1; v_call: TRBV24-1; cdr3_nt: TGTGCCACCAGTGACCCCGGACAGGGGAACGACGAGCAGTACTTC; cdr3_aa: CATSDPGQGNDEQYF
clone_size: many; j_call: TRBJ2-1; d_call: -; v_call: TRBV14; cdr3_nt: TGTGCCAGCAGCCGACAAGGGTGGACGGCCAATGAGCAGTTCTTC; cdr3_aa: CASSRQGWTANEQFF
clone_size: many; j_call: TRBJ2-7; d_call: TRBD2; v_call: TRBV6-9; cdr3_nt: TGTGCCAGCAGTTACGAAGCGGGAGGCGGCTACGAGCAGTACTTC; cdr3_aa: CASSYEAGGGYEQYF
clone_size: -; j_call: TRBJ1-1; d_call: -; v_call: TRBV20-1; cdr3_nt: TGCAGTGCCCCAAGGCACACTGAAGCTTTCTTT; cdr3_aa: CSAPRHTEAFF
clone_size: many; j_call: TRBJ2-3; d_call: -; v_call: TRBV11-2; cdr3_nt: TGTGCCAGCAGCTTAGGACGGAGCACAGATACGCAGTATTTT; cdr3_aa: CASSLGRSTDTQYF
clone_size: many; j_call: TRBJ1-1; d_call: -; v_call: TRBV3-1; cdr3_nt: TGTGCCAGCAGCTCAATGTGGGGGAACACTGAAGCTTTCTTT; cdr3_aa: CASSSMWGNTEAFF